One sample yielded the 26 T cell receptor beta chains listed below, sequenced in a study of T cell responses to AZD1222 COVID-19 vaccine. TCRdb keeps only in-frame clones here, not all; method: immunoSEQ multiplex PCR. The sample carries around 96,000 clones, around nine tenths recorded once. Source: peripheral blood, taken 28 days after the second AZD1222 dose. The receptor set was obtained from an adult who received the AZD1222 COVID-19 vaccine.

The chain has TRBV18 and TRBJ1-2; 7 bases fit TRBD1. Germline values: CDR1 KGHSH, CDR2 LQKENI. The CDR3 has 17 residues. Trimming at V came to 4 bases and at J to 2 bases, leaving 13 bases not matched to a gene. CDR3 sequence reads: CASSLNIRDSANYGYTF. Written as DNA, the CDR3 is TGTGCCAGCTCACTTAACATCCGGGACAGCGCCAACTATGGCTACACCTTC.

This clone was picked up one time. The chain carries TRBV6-5 and TRBJ1-1; no clear D gene. Per the germline V gene, CDR1 is MNHEY and CDR2 is SVGAGI. CDR3 length: 14 residues. V lost 6 bases to trimming and J lost 1 base, with 12 bases between them. The CDR3 bases are TGTGCCAGCAGCCTGGGTAGGCGGAACACTGAAGCTTTCTTT. The encoded protein is CASSLGRRNTEAFF.

The chain is built from TRBV18 and TRBJ2-7, with TRBD2 matching over 8 bases. The CDR3 runs 15 residues. CDR1 KGHSH and CDR2 LQKENI come from the germline V gene. J gave up 0 bases and V 6 bases, and 7 bases lay outside the gene matches. CDR3 nucleotide sequence: TGTGCCAGCTCCCTCTTAGCGGGGCCCTCCTACGAGCAGTACTTC. Its translation: CASSLLAGPSYEQYF.

The chain joins TRBV2 to TRBJ2-1; 7 bases match TRBD2. The germline V gene encodes CDR1 SNHLY and CDR2 FYNNEI. Losses at the gene ends were 4 bases for V and 7 bases for J; bases not matched to a gene: 7. This CDR3 has 14 residues. The CDR3 here is CASSVMAGENEQFF. The CDR3 region has the DNA TGTGCCAGCAGTGTGATGGCGGGAGAGAATGAGCAGTTCTTC.

This clone was seen a few times. This chain uses TRBV15 with TRBJ2-7, with 10 bases lining up with TRBD2. This CDR3 is built from 15 residues. Germline values: CDR1 LNHNV, CDR2 YYDKDF (reference sequence). The J segment lost 5 bases and the V segment lost 1 base, leaving 5 bases of the junction unmatched. The CDR3 here is CATSRVLAGVDEQYF. DNA for the CDR3: TGTGCCACCAGCAGAGTTCTAGCGGGAGTAGACGAGCAGTACTTC.

The chain has TRBV20-1 and TRBJ1-6, with 9 positions matching TRBD1. This CDR3 is built from 16 residues. J gave up 9 bases and V 3 bases, and 12 bases lay outside the gene matches. CDR1 DFQATT and CDR2 SNEGSKA come from the germline V gene (reference sequence). This CDR3 reads CSASLNPGTGSSPLHF. CDR3 bases: TGCAGTGCTAGTCTTAACCCCGGGACAGGGAGTTCACCCCTCCACTTT.

This clone has just one count. The chain joins TRBV4-1 to TRBJ2-1; 12 bases are shared with TRBD2. The CDR3 consists of 16 residues. Germline CDR1 MGHRA, CDR2 YSYEKL. With 1 base clipped from V and 7 bases from J, the junction kept 5 bases outside the gene matches. As DNA, the CDR3 is TGCGCCAGCAGCCAAGCCAGGACTAGCGGGAAGAATGAGCAGTTCTTC. Protein product: CASSQARTSGKNEQFF.

The V call is TRBV7-2, the J call TRBJ2-7; TRBD2 matches at 11 bases. Germline V gives CDR1 SGHTA, CDR2 FQGNSA. J gave up 0 bases and V 5 bases, and 3 bases lay outside the gene matches. The CDR3 is made up of 15 amino acids. As DNA, the CDR3 is TGTGCCAGCAGCACTAGCGGGAGCTTCTCCTACGAGCAGTACTTC. This translates into CASSTSGSFSYEQYF. The variable domain in full, completed from reference TRBV7-2 and TRBJ2-7, reads GAGVSQSPSNKVTEKGKDVELRCDPISGHTALYWYRQSLGQGLEFLIYFQGNSAPDKSGLPSDRFSAERTGGSVSTLTIQRTQQEDSAVYLCASSTSGSFSYEQYFGPGTRLTVT.

The chain recombines TRBV7-3 with TRBJ2-3, with 16 bases that match TRBD2. Germline V gene data show CDR1 as SGHTA and CDR2 as FQGTGA. V lost 1 base to trimming and J lost 2 bases; unmatched junction nucleotides: 9. The CDR3 length is 20 residues. For the CDR3, the DNA is TGTGCCAGCAGCTTAAAGGCCCCGGGACTAGCGGGAGGGAACACAGATACGCAGTATTTT. Its translation is CASSLKAPGLAGGNTDTQYF.

The gene calls are TRBV6-2 or TRBV6-3 and TRBJ1-1; perhaps TRBD1 as D (5 bases). CDR3 length: 16 amino acids. Deletions cut 0 bases from V and 6 bases from J, with 17 bases between. CDR1 MNHEY and CDR2 SVGEGT come from the germline V gene. The CDR3 coding sequence is TGTGCCAGCAGTTACTCCGCCAGGGTGTTGTTCCCTGAAGCTTTCTTT. Protein: CASSYSARVLFPEAFF.

J is TRBJ2-1 and V is TRBV20-1, with 11 bases identical to TRBD1. Germline lookup yields CDR1 DFQATT and CDR2 SNEGSKA (reference sequence). The J segment lost 5 bases and the V segment lost 3 bases, leaving 9 bases of the junction unmatched. This CDR3 is built from 16 residues. CDR3 coding DNA: TGCAGTGCTAGTAACCTCCGGGACAGGGGGGACAATGAGCAGTTCTTC. This translates into CSASNLRDRGDNEQFF.

The rearrangement joins TRBV23-1 to TRBJ2-7, with 8 bases fitting TRBD1. TRBV23-1 is recorded as an ORF, its role being uncertain. Trimming removed 7 bases from V and 7 bases from J; junction bases left unmatched: 15. This CDR3 spans 15 amino acids. CDR3 in amino acids: CASKARDRLRQEQYF. The CDR3 coding sequence is TGCGCCAGCAAAGCCCGGGACAGGTTGCGGCAGGAGCAGTACTTC.

The chain joins TRBV25-1 to TRBJ1-5; 11 bases are a match to TRBD1. CDR1 is MGHDK, CDR2 SYGVNS, per germline. The J segment lost 5 bases and the V segment lost 4 bases, leaving 4 bases of the junction unmatched. CDR3 length equals 15 residues. This CDR3 is CASSAGQGDHQPQHF. The CDR3 coding sequence is TGTGCCAGCAGTGCGGGACAGGGGGATCATCAGCCCCAGCATTTT.

V is TRBV10-3 and J is TRBJ1-2; D gene unclear. The V gene's germline CDR1 is ENHRY and CDR2 SYGVKD. The germline V and J ends were trimmed by 6 bases and 1 base, with 9 bases remaining between them. CDR3 length: 13 residues. CDR3 bases: TGTGCCATCAGGGACGGCCTTAACTATGGCTACACCTTC. Its translation: CAIRDGLNYGYTF.

This clone was observed once. This sequence joins TRBV10-1 and TRBJ1-1, with D possibly being TRBD1 (5 bases). CDR1 and CDR2 from the germline V gene are WNHNN and SYGVQD (reference sequence). The CDR3 is 13 residues long. The V end lost 1 base, the J end lost 4 bases, and 7 bases lay between the germline ends. CDR3 protein: CASSELGVTEAFF. The CDR3 DNA sequence: TGCGCCAGCAGTGAGTTGGGGGTCACTGAAGCTTTCTTT.

The chain is built from TRBV7-8 and TRBJ1-6; D is perhaps TRBD1 (5 bases). Per the germline V gene, CDR1 is SGHVS and CDR2 is FQNEAQ. The CDR3 runs 15 residues. Trimming cost V 5 bases and J 7 bases, with 15 bases left between them. The CDR3 DNA is TGTGCCAGCAGCATAGAGGTTGGGGCCAATTCACCCCTCCACTTT. It is translated as CASSIEVGANSPLHF.

V usage is TRBV5-1 and J usage is TRBJ2-1, with 8 bases fitting TRBD2. The CDR3 loop spans 15 amino acids. J gave up 7 bases and V 5 bases, and 11 bases lay outside the gene matches. Germline lookup yields CDR1 SGHRS and CDR2 YFSETQ. The CDR3: CASSYSGSPGNEQFF. Written as DNA, the CDR3 is TGCGCCAGCAGTTACAGCGGGAGCCCCGGGAATGAGCAGTTCTTC.

This clone was observed once. The J gene is TRBJ1-6, the V gene TRBV27, with unresolved D. Trimming removed 0 bases at V and 1 base at J, with 4 bases between. This CDR3 is built from 15 residues. Germline V CDR1 and CDR2: MNHEY, SMNVEV (reference sequence). The CDR3 here is CASSLSESYNSPLHF. In DNA, the CDR3 is TGTGCCAGCAGTTTATCGGAATCCTATAATTCACCCCTCCACTTT.

This clone was observed once. The chain joins TRBV27 to TRBJ1-5, with TRBD1 as a possible D gene (5 bases). This CDR3 comprises 15 residues. Germline-derived CDR1 and CDR2 are MNHEY and SMNVEV (reference sequence). Between the trimmed V and J ends, which lost 4 bases and 1 base, there was a span of 11 bases. The CDR3 reads CASSSVGHSNQPQHF. The CDR3 nucleotides are TGTGCCAGCAGTTCCGTTGGACACAGCAATCAGCCCCAGCATTTT.

This clone was picked up a small number of times. V gene TRBV10-2 combines with J gene TRBJ1-1, with D perhaps TRBD1 (5 bases). CDR3 length equals 15 residues. Per the germline V gene, CDR1 is WSHSY and CDR2 is SAAADI. The V end was cut by 2 bases, the J end by 11 bases, with 21 bases between. CDR3 region: CASSEGRVIHLVAFF. CDR3 DNA: TGCGCCAGCAGTGAGGGCAGGGTGATTCATTTAGTTGCTTTCTTT.

The chain combines TRBV2 with TRBJ1-1, with D uncertain. Germline V gene lookup returns CDR1 SNHLY and CDR2 FYNNEI. This CDR3 spans 17 amino acids. V lost 2 bases and J 5 bases, leaving 21 bases between the germline ends. The CDR3 bases are TGTGCCAGCAGTGAAAGTTCCCTTTCATGGGGAAAAACTGAAGCTTTCTTT. The encoded protein is CASSESSLSWGKTEAFF.

A single count supports this clone. The rearrangement joins TRBV30 to TRBJ2-7; D gene unclear. Germline values: CDR1 GTSNPN, CDR2 SVGIG (reference sequence). Trimming pared 2 bases from V and 3 bases from J, leaving 5 bases between. The CDR3 runs 11 residues. CDR3 nucleotides: TGTGCCTGGAGTTCTTTCTACGAGCAGTACTTC. Translating it yields CAWSSFYEQYF.

Concerning this clone: This sample includes further DNA sequences coding for the same CDR3. CDR3 amino acids: CASSVGTGNYGYTF. The CDR3 DNA is TGTGCCAGCAGCGTTGGGACAGGAAACTATGGCTACACCTTC. The chain recombines TRBV9 with TRBJ1-2; 8 bases match TRBD1. V gave up 2 bases and J gave up 2 bases; unmatched junction bases: 2. Germline CDR1 and CDR2: SGDLS and YYNGEE. There are 14 residues in the CDR3.

A single count supports this clone. This chain connects TRBV19 to TRBJ2-3; 9 bases agree with TRBD1. With 3 bases clipped from V and 7 bases from J, the junction kept 5 bases outside the gene matches. The CDR3 contains 14 residues. The germline gives CDR1 LNHDA, CDR2 SQIVND (reference sequence). CDR3 amino acids: CASSITGGSNTQYF. For the CDR3, the DNA is TGTGCCAGTAGTATTACAGGGGGCTCAAATACGCAGTATTTT.

V usage is TRBV2 and J usage is TRBJ1-3; D is unresolved. Germline CDR1 and CDR2: SNHLY and FYNNEI. CDR3 length: 14 amino acids. Between the trimmed V and J ends, which lost 4 bases and 0 bases, there was a span of 7 bases. In DNA, the CDR3 is TGTGCCAGCAGTGGTCTATTCTCTGGAAACACCATATATTTT. Translating it yields CASSGLFSGNTIYF.

The chain carries TRBV27 and TRBJ2-2; 7 bases agree with TRBD1. CDR1 is MNHEY and CDR2 is SMNVEV in the germline V gene (reference sequence). V was clipped by 6 bases and J by 7 bases; unmatched bases: 5. The CDR3 extends over 13 amino acids. This CDR3 reads CASRITGVGELFF. Written as DNA, the CDR3 is TGTGCCAGCAGGATCACAGGGGTCGGGGAGCTGTTTTTT.